This TCR beta chain is from a study of regulatory T cells in long-lasting Graves disease. The time point here: persistent/refractory GD, antithyroid drugs over 5 years with positive TRAb. PBMC RNA served as the TCR library source. In Xi'an, China, an endocrinology department was the source of patients. This clonotype was counted at least ten times. Its antigen is as yet unknown. CDR3 regions were amplified by Arm-PCR using iRepertoire HTBI primers to build TCR beta libraries. TCRdb reprocessed the multiplex PCR reads with MiXCR, giving one entry per CDR3 protein. Among approximately 400,000 distinct CDR3 sequences listed, 20% were seen once. Per the germline V gene, CDR1 is SNHLY and CDR2 is FYNNEI. Trimming removed 6 bases at V and 6 bases at J, with 12 bases between. The CDR3 totals 12 residues. Findings of the study overall: Newly diagnosed patients had higher TCR diversity than persistent Graves' patients did.

The clonotype comes from a female donor with Graves disease. The V gene is TRBV2, the J gene TRBJ2-7; a possible D gene is TRBD1 (6 bases). The material sequenced was peripheral blood mononuclear cells (PBMCs), taken when the disease was refractory, from a patient treated with antithyroid drugs. CDR3 protein: CASRDTQGEQYF. The CDR3 nucleotides are TGTGCCAGCAGGGATACACAGGGCGAGCAGTACTTC.